Given below is one T cell receptor (beta chain) in context. Its antigen specificity is not known. Qualities for individual bases were not recorded, and no much larger clone is one base off. A single peripheral blood draw of about 120 mL on average was collected from each donor into heparinised tubes. Using a panel that included CD45RO, CCR7, CD25, CD127, CD95 and CD27, naive, central memory, regulatory and stem cell-like memory CD4+ T cells were sorted on a BD FACSAria II. All sorted populations exceeded 95% purity. PBMCs were isolated immediately by Lymphoprep density gradient centrifugation and stained directly without culture. So that batch effects would be minimized, each experiment stained and sorted samples in pairs, pairing one healthy donor with one patient. The data derive from a study of beta chain features in type 1 diabetes (dated 2018 in TCRdb). Background for the entire study: Mean age, gender distribution, total cell number and subset yield did not differ between patients and healthy donors. A total of over 90,000,000 sorted cells were examined across all samples, and a strong correlation was observed between cell number per subset and RNA yield. The study compared TCRB repertoires of sorted circulating CD4+ T cell subsets between recently diagnosed type 1 diabetes patients and matched healthy donors. Whereas all 30 or so donors provided naive and central memory subsets, regulatory and stem cell-like memory subsets were isolated from just 8 patients and about 8 healthy donors.

The research as a whole found: Naive, central memory and regulatory TCRB repertoires appeared to be more similar among patients than among healthy donors. Only small numbers of individuals were included in the HLA sub-analyses, which left unresolved whether HLA type had any influence on TCRB rearrangement. Because cDNA rather than genomic DNA was sequenced, highly expressing activated cells could have been over-represented, although no difference in activation and CD3 levels was found between groups. At VDJ recombination sites, type 1 diabetes patients had fewer insertions and more deleted nucleotides, which implies abnormalities in thymic rearrangement. A moderate but significant shortening of TCRB CDR3 length was observed in type 1 diabetes patients in all four CD4+ subsets. PCR may preferentially amplify shorter templates, but because patient and control samples were amplified and corrected together, any resulting skew would affect both groups equally.

The entire amount of isolated RNA was reverse transcribed using the High Capacity cDNA Reverse Transcription Kit, so the sequenced TCRB transcripts were expressed ones. Stem cell-like memory T cell samples underwent survey-depth immunoSEQ sequencing, averaging roughly 1 million total reads per sample. Sorted cells were lysed in RLT buffer, and RNA was extracted using DNase-treated RNeasy Micro or Mini kits according to cell number. To prevent cross-contamination, each cell subset was processed individually, whereas patient and healthy donor samples were processed jointly. TCRB sequences were amplified from cDNA with the immunoSEQ multiplex PCR, producing 87-bp fragments spanning the CDR3 region. Amplicons were sequenced on the Illumina HiSeq platform. The authors' pipeline ran thus. Synthetic template baselines were used to correct PCR bias computationally, reads within Hamming distance 2 were collapsed together, and singletons that could not be merged were discarded. Reads were aligned to IMGT to assign V, D and J genes, CDR3 length, and insertions or deletions at six rearrangement sites. Within each subset, clonotype counts were normalized to the number of sorted cells before true diversity and Gini coefficients were calculated with the tcR R package. The overlap coefficient, calculated on TCRB nucleotide sequences, was used to quantify repertoire sharing. TCRdb stores this immuneACCESS table with in-frame sequences only. Part of the clones is absent; in the studies checked, under half of the shortfall reflects unresolved V genes, and no reason is known for the rest. That table furnishes V, J and clone size, whereas the DNA furnished D and trimming. Counted in this sample were tens of thousands of clones; approximately 32% of them appeared once. Of the sample, over 0.35% is held by the ten largest clones.

From its cysteine to its phenylalanine, the CDR3 spans 15 amino acids. Only the CDR3 DNA is retained, 45 bases long and in frame from the first base. Reading the germline V gene gives CDR1 SGHRS and CDR2 YFSETQ. Compared with germline, V lacks 5 bases and J lacks 3 bases; bases without a gene match: 9. Recombination linked TRBV5-1 to TRBJ2-5, with 8 bases aligning to TRBD2. Sequencing was performed on stem cell memory CD4+ T cells from blood. The cell subset or site tag for this specimen amounts to: stem cell-like memory CD4+ T cells. This clonotype was sampled from a woman aged 18-35 years in good health. The DNA sequence is as follows: TGCGCCAGCAGAATGCGGGGGGCTAGCGAAGAGACCCAGTACTTC. It is translated as CASRMRGASEETQYF.